The 13 T cell receptor beta chains below were found in one sample sequenced in a study of T cell repertoires in ileal Crohn's disease. Time point specified: neoterminal ileum biopsy at postoperative endoscopy, about 6 months after surgery. TCRdb keeps only in-frame clones here, not all; method: immunoSEQ multiplex PCR. Among roughly 2,200 clones, 62% were seen once, and the ten largest hold 10%. Sequenced: ileal tissue. These receptors were obtained from an adult with Crohn's disease.

This chain links TRBV5-1 with TRBJ1-4; 7 nucleotides line up with TRBD1. This CDR3 region has 16 residues. The V and J ends lost 0 bases and 6 bases, in that order; junction bases with no gene match: 8. Germline V gene data show CDR1 as SGHRS and CDR2 as YFSETQ. The CDR3 here is CASSLDWDSLDEKLFF. The CDR3 DNA is TGCGCCAGCAGCTTGGACTGGGACAGCTTGGATGAAAAACTGTTTTTT.

The V call is TRBV13, the J call TRBJ2-1, with 15 bases matching TRBD2. Germline values: CDR1 PRHDT, CDR2 FYEKMQ (reference sequence). The trim removed 5 bases at V and 7 bases at J, leaving 12 bases unmatched. The CDR3 totals 18 residues. The CDR3 here is CASSRTGLAGGGKNEQFF. CDR3 DNA: TGTGCCAGCAGCCGAACCGGACTAGCGGGGGGGGGTAAGAATGAGCAGTTCTTC. The full variable domain, completed using reference TRBV13 and TRBJ2-1, is AAGVIQSPRHLIKEKRETATLKCYPIPRHDTVYWYQQGPGQDPQFLISFYEKMQSDKGSIPDRFSAQQFSDYHSELNMSSLELGDSALYFCASSRTGLAGGGKNEQFFGPGTRLTVL.

J is TRBJ2-7 and V is TRBV28, with TRBD1 identical over 11 bases. The CDR3 covers 17 residues. V lost 4 bases to trimming and J lost 6 bases; unmatched junction nucleotides: 14. In germline, CDR1 is MDHEN, CDR2 SYDVKM. CDR3 in amino acids: CASSSLPGQGGRGEQYF. CDR3 in DNA: TGTGCCAGCAGTTCCCTCCCGGGACAGGGGGGTCGGGGCGAGCAGTACTTC.

This clone was seen a handful of times. This chain connects TRBV30 to TRBJ2-7; TRBD1 matches at 11 bases. V lost 3 bases and J lost 0; bases outside the gene matches: 10. The CDR3 has 17 residues. In germline, CDR1 is GTSNPN, CDR2 SVGIG (reference sequence). CDR3 region: CAWRPPGQGGYSYEQYF. CDR3 sequence (DNA): TGTGCCTGGAGGCCCCCGGGACAGGGGGGATACTCCTACGAGCAGTACTTC.

A note on this clone: One junction end disagrees with the germline gene, perhaps due to a read error. The chain links TRBV5-1 to TRBJ2-5, with 8 bases that match TRBD1. The CDR3 has 15 amino acids. Germline CDR1 and CDR2: SGHRS and YFSETQ. The CDR3 loop is CASNLDGDRTVAQYF. The CDR3 nucleotides read TGCGCCAGCAACTTGGATGGGGACAGGACCGTGGCCCAGTACTTC.

This clone came up once. The genes are TRBV6-1 and TRBJ1-5; 9 bases fit TRBD1. The V and J ends lost 5 bases and 7 bases, in that order; junction bases with no gene match: 6. CDR1 is MNHNS, CDR2 SASEGT, per germline. CDR3 length equals 14 residues. DNA for the CDR3: TGTGCCAGCAGTCGCGGACAGGGGCTACAGCCCCAGCATTTT. Protein: CASSRGQGLQPQHF.

The chain has TRBV11-2 and TRBJ1-5, with D uncertain. V was clipped by 3 bases and J by 9 bases, with 12 bases between them. This CDR3 is built from 13 residues. The germline gives CDR1 SGHAT, CDR2 FQNNGV. The CDR3 DNA reads as TGTGCCAGCAGCTTTGACCGGGAGAGGCCCCAGCATTTT. This sequence encodes CASSFDRERPQHF.

The chain has TRBV6-5 and TRBJ2-1; D possibly corresponds to TRBD1 (6 bases). CDR3 length: 11 residues. Trimming removed 6 bases from V and 12 bases from J, with 12 bases in between. The V gene's germline CDR1 is MNHEY and CDR2 SVGAGI. DNA for the CDR3: TGTGCCAGCAGAGAAGACAGGCGGCAGTTCTTC. Residues: CASREDRRQFF.

The chain is built from TRBV7-2 and TRBJ2-7; possibly TRBD1 for D (6 bases). Trimming shortened V by 6 bases and J by 1 base, and 16 bases separated the two germline ends. The CDR3 totals 15 residues. Germline CDR1 reads SGHTA; CDR2 reads FQGNSA. The CDR3 protein is CASRPSQGQSYEQYF. For the CDR3, the DNA is TGTGCCAGCAGACCCAGCCAGGGGCAGTCCTACGAGCAGTACTTC.

In this sample, this clone is large (0.1 to 1%). The chain is built from TRBV21-1 and TRBJ1-3. TRBV21-1 is given as a pseudogene. There are 17 residues in the CDR3. The chain's CDR3 is CASSLILATHARNTIYF. The DNA of the CDR3 is TGTGCCAGCAGCCTAATCTTAGCTACACACGCACGAAACACCATATATTTT.

The chain couples TRBV7-7 to TRBJ2-2, with TRBD1 matching 9 bases. CDR3 length equals 13 residues. Per the germline V gene, CDR1 is SSHAT and CDR2 is FNYEAQ (reference sequence). The CDR3 DNA follows: TGTGCTAGCGGACAGGGGTCCACCGGGGAGCTGTTTTTT. Its protein product is CASGQGSTGELFF.

V gene TRBV5-1 combines with J gene TRBJ1-6, with 8 positions matching TRBD1. In germline, CDR1 is SGHRS, CDR2 YFSETQ. The CDR3 covers 19 residues. Germline trimming cut 4 bases from V and 10 bases from J; bases unmatched to any gene: 22. DNA for the CDR3: TGCGCCAGCAGCGCGGTGGGGCCCGGGCAGGGGGCATTACGGTCACCCCTCCACTTT. It translates to CASSAVGPGQGALRSPLHF.

This clone was observed a handful of times. The chain is built from TRBV2 and TRBJ2-3; TRBD2 aligns across 10 bases. CDR1 SNHLY and CDR2 FYNNEI come from the germline V gene. V dropped 4 bases and J dropped 4; count of bases not matched to a gene: 8. The CDR3 has 16 residues. For the CDR3, the DNA is TGTGCCAGCAGTGGTGTAGCGGGGGGAGCGGCAGATACGCAGTATTTT. Its translation is CASSGVAGGAADTQYF.